This T cell receptor (beta chain) was observed in a study of blood T cell repertoires in COVID-19. Study-level information: PBMCs, B-cell-depleted T cells, or T cells were the source of the cDNA or gDNA that made up the material.

As handled by the study authors: Using reference gene primer amplification, nucleated cell counts were estimated. Assay: immunoSEQ multiplex PCR; the TCRdb copy retains only in-frame clones and omits some. V and J calls and clone size come straight from that table; D and trimming were deduced from the DNA. The data show some 190,000 clones, around 83% seen once. Sequenced: peripheral blood. This TCR came from a woman in her sixties or seventies with acute or convalescent COVID-19.

The CDR3 bases are TGTGCCAGCAGTCTCGACAGGGGCTATGGCTACACCTTC. It specifies CASSLDRGYGYTF. The chain carries TRBV28 and TRBJ1-2; 8 bases align to TRBD1. Germline V gene sequence: CDR1 MDHEN, CDR2 SYDVKM. The CDR3 extends over 13 amino acids. V was clipped by 5 bases and J by 4 bases; unmatched bases: 3.